These 27 T cell receptor beta chains were sequenced from one sample in a study of blood T cell repertoires in COVID-19. Sequencing was performed with immunoSEQ multiplex PCR; in TCRdb, only in-frame clones are kept and a portion is missing. This table has roughly 57,000 clones, more than 60% appearing once. The sample comprised peripheral blood. These receptors came from a woman aged 70 to 79 with acute or convalescent COVID-19.

The chain uses TRBV6-5 and TRBJ2-5; TRBD1 is a possible D gene (6 bases). Between the trimmed V and J ends, which lost 7 bases and 2 bases, there was a span of 8 bases. Germline CDR1 MNHEY, CDR2 SVGAGI. The CDR3 consists of 12 residues. The CDR3 nucleotides are TGTGCCAGCAACGACAGGCAAGAGACCCAGTACTTC. It is translated as CASNDRQETQYF.

The CDR3 here is CASTGGGLDGSNQPQHF. For the CDR3, the DNA is TGTGCCAGCACAGGGGGTGGGCTCGATGGAAGCAATCAGCCCCAGCATTTT. The chain is built from TRBV7-9 and TRBJ1-5; 7 bases map to TRBD1. The trim removed 7 bases at V and 1 base at J, leaving 13 bases unmatched. Germline V gene data show CDR1 as SEHNR and CDR2 as FQNEAQ (reference sequence). The CDR3 is 17 amino acids.

The CDR3 region is CASSFWTGGNYGYTF. The CDR3 bases are TGTGCCAGCAGTTTCTGGACAGGGGGCAACTATGGCTACACCTTC. V is TRBV6-5 and J is TRBJ1-2, with TRBD1 matching over 11 bases. The germline CDR1 and CDR2 sequences are MNHEY and SVGAGI. The CDR3 runs 15 residues. With 4 bases clipped from V and 2 bases from J, the junction kept 3 bases outside the gene matches.

This chain connects TRBV5-5 to TRBJ1-4, with 7 bases identical to TRBD1. J gave up 8 bases and V 3 bases, and 7 bases lay outside the gene matches. CDR3 length: 14 residues. Germline V gene sequence: CDR1 SGHKS, CDR2 YYEKEE (reference sequence). Here the CDR3 DNA reads TGTGCCAGCAGCTCGACAGGGTCCTACGAAAAACTGTTTTTT. Its translation is CASSSTGSYEKLFF.

The CDR3 sequence: CASSLPPDYGYTF. CDR3 nucleotides: TGTGCCAGCAGCTTACCCCCTGACTATGGCTACACCTTC. This rearrangement joins TRBV7-2 to TRBJ1-2; no definite D call. Germline V gene lookup returns CDR1 SGHTA and CDR2 FQGNSA. This CDR3 is 13 amino acids long. V was pared by 2 bases and J by 3 bases, with 7 bases between. Looking up the rest from reference TRBV7-2 and TRBJ1-2 gives the full variable domain: GAGVSQSPSNKVTEKGKDVELRCDPISGHTALYWYRQSLGQGLEFLIYFQGNSAPDKSGLPSDRFSAERTGGSVSTLTIQRTQQEDSAVYLCASSLPPDYGYTFGSGTRLTVV.

This clone was observed a handful of times. This chain joins TRBV9 and TRBJ1-1; D may be TRBD1 (5 bases). The germline V gene has CDR1 SGDLS and CDR2 YYNGEE. This CDR3 spans 14 amino acids. Trimming took off 4 bases at V and 4 bases at J, with 14 bases between the two ends. The CDR3 loop reads CASSLRDLGTEAFF. The CDR3 DNA is TGTGCCAGCAGCCTCCGGGACTTGGGCACTGAAGCTTTCTTT. Filled out from reference TRBV9 and TRBJ1-1, the complete variable domain reads DSGVTQTPKHLITATGQRVTLRCSPRSGDLSVYWYQQSLDQGLQFLIQYYNGEERAKGNILERFSAQQFPDLHSELNLSSLELGDSALYFCASSLRDLGTEAFFGQGTRLTVV.

The chain combines TRBV14 with TRBJ2-3, with 12 nucleotides matching TRBD2. V shed 3 bases, J shed 5 bases, and the junction held 3 bases outside the gene matches. This CDR3 comprises 15 residues. Germline assignment: CDR1 SGHDN and CDR2 FVKESK. The DNA for the CDR3 is TGTGCCAGCAGCCATCGACTAGCGGGGGAAGATACGCAGTATTTT. It translates to CASSHRLAGEDTQYF.

This clone has just a few counts. The rearrangement joins TRBV4-2 to TRBJ2-5, with 10 bases matching TRBD1. Germline-derived CDR1 and CDR2 are LGHNA and YNFKEQ. This CDR3 has 14 amino acids. The J segment lost 6 bases and the V segment lost 5 bases, leaving 6 bases of the junction unmatched. The CDR3 is CASSSRDRGQTQYF. The CDR3 region has the DNA TGTGCCAGCAGCTCCCGGGACAGGGGCCAGACCCAGTACTTC.

The J gene is TRBJ2-1, the V gene TRBV30; a weak D match, TRBD2 (5 bases). This CDR3 has 15 residues. V gave up 1 base and J gave up 0 bases, with 10 bases separating them. The V gene's germline CDR1 is GTSNPN and CDR2 SVGIG (reference sequence). The DNA for the CDR3 is TGTGCCTGGAGTGCGGGGTCCAGCTCCTACAATGAGCAGTTCTTC. This gives the protein CAWSAGSSSYNEQFF.

V usage is TRBV7-6 and J usage is TRBJ1-3; 7 bases are a match to TRBD1. The CDR3 is made up of 14 amino acids. Germline-derived CDR1 and CDR2 are SGHVS and FNYEAQ. Trimming cost V 5 bases and J 3 bases; bases outside gene matches: 4. CDR3 loop: CASSQGGGGNTIYF. DNA of the CDR3: TGTGCCAGCAGCCAAGGGGGCGGTGGAAACACCATATATTTT.

For the CDR3, the DNA is TGCAGCGTATTACCCGGGACAGGGAACACTGAAGCTTTCTTT. Amino acid sequence: CSVLPGTGNTEAFF. J is TRBJ1-1 and V is TRBV29-1; 8 nucleotides agree with TRBD1. This CDR3 has 14 amino acids. The germline V gene has CDR1 SQVTM and CDR2 ANQGSEA. Unmatched junction bases numbered 7, after V lost 6 bases and J lost 1 base. The whole variable domain, filled in from reference TRBV29-1 and TRBJ1-1, reads SAVISQKPSRDICQRGTSLTIQCQVDSQVTMMFWYRQQPGQSLTLIATANQGSEATYESGFVIDKFPISRPNLTFSTLTVSNMSPEDSSIYLCSVLPGTGNTEAFFGQGTRLTVV.

V gene TRBV10-2 combines with J gene TRBJ2-7; the match to TRBD1 covers 8 bases. The ends lost 7 bases at V and 6 bases at J; junction bases unmatched: 8. Germline lookup yields CDR1 WSHSY and CDR2 SAAADI. The CDR3 is made up of 13 amino acids. The CDR3: CASMRDRFGEQYF. The DNA for the CDR3 is TGCGCCAGCATGCGGGACAGGTTCGGCGAGCAGTACTTC.

This clone has more than one count but fewer than ten. The chain combines TRBV6-2 or TRBV6-3 with TRBJ1-1; 10 bases are a match to TRBD1. The CDR3 length is 17 residues. The germline V gene encodes CDR1 MNHEY and CDR2 SVGEGT. V lost 4 bases and J lost 5; bases outside the gene matches: 13. This CDR3 reads CASSWTAGQGKRTEAFF. The CDR3 DNA sequence: TGTGCCAGCAGTTGGACCGCGGGACAGGGGAAGCGTACTGAAGCTTTCTTT.

The chain carries TRBV2 and TRBJ1-3; 8 bases line up with TRBD1. CDR1 is SNHLY, CDR2 FYNNEI, per germline. The V gene end was trimmed by 1 base and the J gene end by 0 bases; junction bases not matched to a gene: 26. The CDR3 extends over 24 amino acids. This CDR3 reads CASSEGSRGLRTGRNYGSGNTIYF. The CDR3 nucleotides read TGTGCCAGCAGTGAAGGTTCCCGAGGCTTAAGGACAGGGAGGAATTACGGCTCTGGAAACACCATATATTTT.

The V call is TRBV27, the J call TRBJ1-1; tentative D call: TRBD1 (5 bases). With 2 bases removed from V and 1 base from J, the gap between germline ends came to 8 bases. CDR1 and CDR2 (germline): MNHEY, SMNVEV (reference sequence). This CDR3 comprises 14 residues. CDR3 sequence reads: CASSLNRRNTEAFF. Written as DNA, the CDR3 is TGTGCCAGCAGTTTAAACAGGAGGAACACTGAAGCTTTCTTT.

The table lists this clone with a few counts. The V call is TRBV6-5, the J call TRBJ2-7; the D gene is possibly TRBD1 (6 bases). This CDR3 spans 16 amino acids. The V gene lost 0 bases and the J gene lost 0 bases, with 12 bases spanning the gap. The germline V gene encodes CDR1 MNHEY and CDR2 SVGAGI. DNA of the CDR3: TGTGCCAGCAGTTACTCCGGGACACCTACCTCCTACGAGCAGTACTTC. Protein: CASSYSGTPTSYEQYF.

The chain combines TRBV28 with TRBJ2-7, with TRBD1 identical over 7 bases. V gave up 5 bases and J gave up 0 bases; unmatched junction bases: 4. From germline, CDR1 is MDHEN and CDR2 SYDVKM. The CDR3 spans 14 residues. As DNA, the CDR3 is TGTGCCAGCAGTGTGACAGGGCTCTCCTACGAGCAGTACTTC. It translates to CASSVTGLSYEQYF.

This chain links TRBV5-1 with TRBJ1-3; weak D call: TRBD1 (6 bases). The germline CDR1 and CDR2 sequences are SGHRS and YFSETQ. Trimming took off 0 bases at V and 3 bases at J, with 13 bases between the two ends. The CDR3 sequence is 16 residues long. The CDR3 loop reads CASSLGGGARGNTIYF. CDR3 nucleotides: TGCGCCAGCAGCTTGGGCGGGGGGGCGCGTGGAAACACCATATATTTT. The full variable domain, with the rest looked up from reference TRBV5-1 and TRBJ1-3, is KAGVTQTPRYLIKTRGQQVTLSCSPISGHRSVSWYQQTPGQGLQFLFEYFSETQRNKGNFPGRFSGRQFSNSRSEMNVSTLELGDSALYLCASSLGGGARGNTIYFGEGSWLTVV.

The chain is built from TRBV24-1 and TRBJ1-2; the D gene is possibly TRBD1 (6 bases). CDR1 is KGHDR, CDR2 SFDVKD, per germline. The CDR3 runs 15 residues. V was clipped by 2 bases and J by 6 bases, with 15 bases between them. CDR3 sequence: CATSDSTGPRDGYTF. CDR3 sequence (DNA): TGTGCCACCAGTGATTCTACAGGGCCCCGGGATGGCTACACCTTC.

The chain recombines TRBV2 with TRBJ2-6, with no clear D. CDR1 is SNHLY, CDR2 FYNNEI, per germline. This CDR3 has 15 residues. V dropped 5 bases and J dropped 0 bases, with 8 bases sitting between them. CDR3 DNA sequence: TGTGCCAGCAGTTTTAAGAGCTCTGGGGCCAACGTCCTGACTTTC. Amino acid sequence: CASSFKSSGANVLTF. The full variable domain, its missing parts supplied by reference TRBV2 and TRBJ2-6, is EPEVTQTPSHQVTQMGQEVILRCVPISNHLYFYWYRQILGQKVEFLVSFYNNEISEKSEIFDDQFSVERPDGSNFTLKIRSTKLEDSAMYFCASSFKSSGANVLTFGAGSRLTVL.

The chain recombines TRBV9 with TRBJ1-2; possibly TRBD1 for D (6 bases). CDR1 SGDLS and CDR2 YYNGEE come from the germline V gene. Deletions cut 3 bases from V and 2 bases from J, with 20 bases between. The CDR3 is 17 residues long. The chain's CDR3 is CASSGGGLRTTNYGYTF. CDR3 coding DNA: TGTGCCAGCAGCGGGGGGGGCCTAAGGACCACGAACTATGGCTACACCTTC. Complete variable domain (other parts from reference TRBV9 and TRBJ1-2): DSGVTQTPKHLITATGQRVTLRCSPRSGDLSVYWYQQSLDQGLQFLIQYYNGEERAKGNILERFSAQQFPDLHSELNLSSLELGDSALYFCASSGGGLRTTNYGYTFGSGTRLTVV.

The J gene is TRBJ1-1, the V gene TRBV11-2, with 10 bases that match TRBD1. The V and J ends lost 7 bases and 5 bases, in that order; junction bases with no gene match: 10. CDR1 is SGHAT, CDR2 FQNNGV, per germline. The CDR3 contains 15 residues. For the CDR3, the DNA is TGTGCCAGCACCATAGCCTCGGGACAGGGGACTGAAGCTTTCTTT. As protein: CASTIASGQGTEAFF.

The gene calls are TRBV19 and TRBJ1-2; possibly TRBD1 for D (6 bases). Germline lookup yields CDR1 LNHDA and CDR2 SQIVND (reference sequence). Trimming removed 3 bases at V and 3 bases at J, with 11 bases between. The CDR3 runs 14 residues. CDR3 protein: CASSIPGADYGYTF. The CDR3 coding sequence is TGTGCCAGTAGTATTCCAGGGGCCGACTATGGCTACACCTTC. Full variable domain (remainder filled in from reference TRBV19 and TRBJ1-2): DGGITQSPKYLFRKEGQNVTLSCEQNLNHDAMYWYRQDPGQGLRLIYYSQIVNDFQKGDIAEGYSVSREKKESFPLTVTSAQKNPTAFYLCASSIPGADYGYTFGSGTRLTVV.

This clone was seen a handful of times. The chain has TRBV5-1 and TRBJ2-2, with TRBD1 matching 9 bases. The CDR3 has 16 residues. V lost 2 bases to trimming and J lost 5 bases; unmatched junction nucleotides: 7. The germline V gene has CDR1 SGHRS and CDR2 YFSETQ. The CDR3 sequence: CASSFPRQGGTGELFF. CDR3 DNA sequence: TGCGCCAGCAGCTTTCCGAGACAGGGGGGGACCGGGGAGCTGTTTTTT.

The CDR3 bases are TGTGCCAGCAGCCCGCTAGGCACCGGTCCATTGAAGAACCTCTATGGCTACACCTTC. It yields the protein CASSPLGTGPLKNLYGYTF. The chain joins TRBV11-2 to TRBJ1-2, with D unresolved. CDR1 is SGHAT and CDR2 is FQNNGV in the germline V gene. V lost 5 bases and J lost 4, with 29 bases in between. This CDR3 has 19 amino acids.

V and J are TRBV5-1 and TRBJ2-1; TRBD2 matches 10 bases. CDR1 is SGHRS and CDR2 is YFSETQ in the germline V gene. J was trimmed by 5 bases and V by 2 bases; bases with no gene match: 13. The CDR3 extends over 18 amino acids. The CDR3: CASSFNSGGPGRNNEQFF. CDR3 nucleotide sequence: TGCGCCAGCAGCTTTAATAGCGGGGGGCCCGGGAGGAACAATGAGCAGTTCTTC.

The chain joins TRBV7-8 to TRBJ1-2, with D unresolved. V was shortened by 2 bases and J by 0 bases, with 10 bases between the two germline ends. The CDR3 consists of 15 residues. Germline lookup yields CDR1 SGHVS and CDR2 FQNEAQ. CDR3 nucleotide sequence: TGTGCCAGCAGCTTATCTCACCGAGCTAACTATGGCTACACCTTC. This codes for CASSLSHRANYGYTF. Full variable domain (rest looked up from reference TRBV7-8 and TRBJ1-2): GAGVSQSPRYKVAKRGQDVALRCDPISGHVSLFWYQQALGQGPEFLTYFQNEAQLDKSGLPSDRFFAERPEGSVSTLKIQRTQQEDSAVYLCASSLSHRANYGYTFGSGTRLTVV.